A single sample gave rise to the 14 T cell receptor beta chains below, sequenced in a study of low-dose radiotherapy and immunotherapy resistance in tumors. The time point: after trial treatment. Treatment given: LDRT plus nivolumab, ipilimumab, low-dose cyclophosphamide and aspirin (RACIN trial). cDNA synthesis used a TRAV/TRBV-specific primer set for both chains. It was with a constant-region primer and a V-primer adapter that TCRs were amplified over approximately 18 PCR cycles. TCRdb ran MiXCR on the reads and lists one entry per CDR3 protein. The sample holds tens of thousands of distinct CDR3 sequences, less than 30% seen once. Sequences were derived from PBMCs, sampled after low-dose radiotherapy plus immunotherapy. These receptor sequences come from a male donor with prostate cancer.

As for this clonotype: Here the CDR3 omits its conserved ending phenylalanine or tryptophan, so a read error is the likely source. V is TRBV24-1 and J is TRBJ2-3; D is possibly TRBD1 (5 bases). Germline V lookup: CDR1 KGHDR, CDR2 SFDVKD. The CDR3 length is 16 residues. Trimming took 2 bases from V and 1 from J, leaving 12 bases between them. This chain's CDR3 is CATSDSRTRGTDTQYI. The DNA for the CDR3 is TGTGCCACCAGTGATTCAAGGACAAGGGGCACAGATACGCAGTATATT.

This clonotype was recorded many times. The rearrangement joins TRBV25-1 to TRBJ2-3; tentatively, D is TRBD2 (5 bases). The ends were cut back, 4 bases at V and 1 base at J, with 12 bases in the middle. CDR1 and CDR2 from the germline V gene are MGHDK and SYGVNS. This CDR3 has 15 residues. The CDR3 spells CASSVERKGTDTQYF. The CDR3 DNA sequence: TGTGCCAGCAGTGTCGAGCGGAAAGGCACAGATACGCAGTATTTT.

The genes are TRBV6-5 and TRBJ2-1; D tentatively reads TRBD1 or TRBD2 (5 bases each). V was clipped by 5 bases and J by 6 bases, with 14 bases between them. Looked up from germline, CDR1 is MNHEY and CDR2 is SVGAGI. This CDR3 spans 14 amino acids. This chain's CDR3 is CASSRGTSANEQFF. Written as DNA, the CDR3 is TGTGCCAGCAGTCGAGGGACCTCGGCCAATGAGCAGTTCTTC.

This clonotype was counted between two and nine times. This chain uses TRBV5-4 with TRBJ2-3, with 8 bases identical to TRBD2. Per the germline V gene, CDR1 is SGHNT and CDR2 is YYREEE (reference sequence). With V trimmed by 5 bases and J by 0 bases, 8 bases remained unmatched. The CDR3 is 16 residues long. CDR3 protein: CASSSSGGRSTDTQYF. The DNA of the CDR3 is TGTGCCAGCAGTTCCAGCGGGGGCCGTAGCACAGATACGCAGTATTTT.

This clonotype was counted ten times or more. The chain uses TRBV29-1 and TRBJ2-1; D remains ambiguous. CDR1 SQVTM and CDR2 ANQGSEA come from the germline V gene. CDR3 length: 11 amino acids. V was clipped by 0 bases and J by 9 bases, with 6 bases between them. The DNA for the CDR3 is TGCAGCGTTGAAGATCTCAGTGAGCAGTTCTTC. Its protein product is CSVEDLSEQFF.

This clonotype has a handful of counts. The V and J genes are TRBV15 and TRBJ1-1; 7 bases are a match to TRBD1. Germline assignment: CDR1 LNHNV and CDR2 YYDKDF (reference sequence). Germline trimming cut 0 bases from V and 3 bases from J; bases unmatched to any gene: 4. The CDR3 is 15 residues long. The CDR3 coding sequence is TGTGCCACCAGCAGAGATGGGGACAGTTACACTGAAGCTTTCTTT. It specifies CATSRDGDSYTEAFF.

This clonotype was counted between two and nine times. A read error is the likely source, as a far larger clone sits one nucleotide away. The chain employs TRBV5-1 and TRBJ2-7; a weak D match, TRBD1 (7 bases). Trimming cost V 0 bases and J 7 bases, with 17 bases left between them. Germline assignment: CDR1 SGHRS and CDR2 YFSETQ. This CDR3 has 15 residues. For the CDR3, the DNA is TGCGCCAGCAGCTTGGGTGGCGGAGGGGGCGATGAGCAGTACTTC. Its protein product is CASSLGGGGGDEQYF.

This clonotype has ten or more counts. The chain carries TRBV28 and TRBJ2-7, with TRBD2 identical over 7 bases. CDR1 and CDR2 (germline): MDHEN, SYDVKM. This CDR3 is built from 14 residues. V trimming: 3 bases; J trimming: 1 base; junction bases outside the gene matches: 3. CDR3 DNA: TGTGCCAGCAGTTTGGGAGGGATATCCTACGAGCAGTACTTC. Its protein product is CASSLGGISYEQYF.

The chain links TRBV24-1 to TRBJ2-1; D remains unclear. The CDR3 covers 16 residues. Trimming left V 4 bases short and J 10 bases short, with 22 bases between. CDR1 and CDR2 (germline): KGHDR, SFDVKD. CDR3 sequence (DNA): TGTGCCACCAGTGAGCGCTTAACTTCCGGGCCGTCGGAGCAGTTCTTC. Translated, it gives CATSERLTSGPSEQFF.

This clonotype occurred many times. V is TRBV4-1 and J is TRBJ1-1, with 7 bases identical to TRBD1. The CDR3 has 14 amino acids. V shed 3 bases and J 3 bases; nucleotides not matched to a gene: 4. Germline values: CDR1 MGHRA, CDR2 YSYEKL. The CDR3 region has the DNA TGCGCCAGCAGCCAGGAGACAGGGTACACTGAAGCTTTCTTT. This encodes CASSQETGYTEAFF.

The rearrangement uses TRBV28 and TRBJ2-7; 8 bases fit TRBD1. J was trimmed by 0 bases and V by 7 bases; bases with no gene match: 5. Germline V gene sequence: CDR1 MDHEN, CDR2 SYDVKM. CDR3 length: 14 residues. CDR3 region: CASNRDRSSYEQYF. The CDR3 bases are TGTGCCAGCAACCGGGACAGGAGCTCCTACGAGCAGTACTTC.

This clonotype was found once. The V call is TRBV5-5, the J call TRBJ2-7, with 8 bases fitting TRBD2. Germline lookup yields CDR1 SGHKS and CDR2 YYEKEE (reference sequence). V gave up 0 bases and J gave up 2 bases; unmatched junction bases: 1. The CDR3 sequence is 14 residues long. CDR3 protein: CASSLGSGTYEQYF. Written as DNA, the CDR3 is TGTGCCAGCAGCTTGGGTAGCGGGACCTACGAGCAGTACTTC.

As regards this clonotype: It differs at one base from a far larger clone, so likely a read error. The chain recombines TRBV7-9 with TRBJ1-4; no clear D gene. The CDR3 length is 17 residues. The germline V gene has CDR1 SEHNR and CDR2 FQNEAQ (reference sequence). The chain's CDR3 is CASILEGRWGGPEKLFF. CDR3 nucleotide sequence: TGTGCCAGCATCTTAGAAGGCAGGTGGGGAGGACCCGAAAAACTGTTTTTT.

This clonotype was seen repeatedly, ten times or more. This sequence joins TRBV28 and TRBJ2-5, with 7 bases identical to TRBD2. The CDR3 loop spans 15 amino acids. Germline assignment: CDR1 MDHEN and CDR2 SYDVKM. V gave up 7 bases and J gave up 6 bases; unmatched junction bases: 14. The CDR3 nucleotides are TGTGCCAGCACACCTCGGACTAGGGTCGTAAAGACCCAGTACTTC. Translation gives CASTPRTRVVKTQYF.